This T cell receptor beta chain was profiled in a study of blood T cells in healthy people across ages. Notes on the study in general: Relative to aged donors, long-lived donors carried more naive CD4+ cells and displayed higher diversity.

This clonotype was detected ten times or more. Its antigen is unknown. Germline CDR1 is SGHRS and CDR2 is YFSETQ. V was shortened by 2 bases and J by 7 bases, with 25 bases between the two germline ends. The CDR3 covers 17 residues. Per sample, at least 6 micrograms of total RNA were extracted. PCR was performed a second time for roughly 7 to 11 cycles using a sample-barcoded 5' primer and a J-beta primer mix. Each CDR3 protein is one row after TCRdb ran MiXCR on the 5' RACE reads. This table has around 650,000 distinct CDR3 sequences, about a third appearing once. Material for sequencing was blood. This TCR came from a woman older than 75 in good health. The chain uses TRBV5-1 and TRBJ2-7, with a weak D call TRBD2 (5 bases). This CDR3 is CASSLGGEGRSKREQYF. In DNA form, the CDR3 reads TGCGCCAGCAGCTTAGGTGGGGAAGGACGGTCAAAGCGGGAGCAGTACTTC.